Below, 13 T cell receptor beta chains from the same sample are listed, as sequenced in a study of CD8+CD57+ T cells in acquired aplastic anemia. Using genomic DNA as the template, TCR beta VDJ and CDR3 profiling was carried out. Each CDR3 protein is one row after TCRdb ran MiXCR on the reads. The sample consists of hundreds of thousands of distinct CDR3 sequences, more than 40% of them appearing once. Those patients picked for sequencing had displayed CD8+CD57+ cell expansion on flow cytometry. The sequencing sample was made of sorted CD4+, CD8+, or CD8+CD57+ T cells (not recorded which) from PBMCs. These receptors all stem from a human donor with aplastic anemia.

Regarding this clonotype: A much more abundant neighbour one base away suggests this may be a read error. The chain recombines TRBV10-1 with TRBJ2-5; 8 bases are a match to TRBD2. CDR3 length: 15 residues. CDR1 and CDR2 (germline): WNHNN, SYGVQD (reference sequence). CDR3 region: CASSYGGGNTETPYF. CDR3 nucleotide sequence: TGTGCCAGCAGTTACGGGGGGGGGAATACAGAGACCCCGTACTTC.

The chain recombines TRBV24-1 with TRBJ2-7, with 7 bases that match TRBD1. CDR1 KGHDR and CDR2 SFDVKD come from the germline V gene. The length of the CDR3 is 13 residues. The ends lost 4 bases at V and 8 bases at J; junction bases unmatched: 7. CDR3 sequence: CATSEHRGTKQYF. CDR3 nucleotides: TGTGCCACCAGTGAGCACAGGGGTACCAAGCAGTACTTC.

This clonotype has at least ten counts. The gene calls are TRBV6-4 and TRBJ1-1; D is ambiguous. Trimming removed 0 bases from V and 2 bases from J, with 4 bases in between. Per germline, CDR1 MRHNA and CDR2 SNTAGT. The CDR3 covers 13 residues. The CDR3 spells CASSDSGNTEAFF. The CDR3 region has the DNA TGTGCCAGCAGTGACTCGGGTAACACTGAAGCTTTCTTT.

This clonotype turned up a few times. The chain joins TRBV4-1 to TRBJ2-5; D may be TRBD2 (6 bases). Germline-derived CDR1 and CDR2 are MGHRA and YSYEKL. The CDR3 has 14 amino acids. With 0 bases removed from V and 2 bases from J, the gap between germline ends came to 7 bases. The CDR3 DNA is TGCGCCAGCAGCCAAGAGGGGACTCAAGAGACCCAGTACTTC. Encoded protein: CASSQEGTQETQYF.

V usage is TRBV4-2 and J usage is TRBJ2-3, with D perhaps TRBD1 (5 bases). This CDR3 region has 18 residues. The germline CDR1 and CDR2 sequences are LGHNA and YNFKEQ. V was pared by 2 bases and J by 6 bases, with 24 bases between. The CDR3 reads CASSQPEETAFNSDTQYF. CDR3 in DNA: TGTGCCAGCAGCCAACCCGAAGAGACAGCCTTCAACTCGGATACGCAGTATTTT.

The rearrangement links TRBV15 to TRBJ1-4; D is unresolved. CDR1 is LNHNV, CDR2 YYDKDF, per germline (reference sequence). The germline V and J ends were trimmed by 5 bases and 10 bases, with 14 bases remaining between them. The CDR3 extends over 13 amino acids. CDR3 sequence (DNA): TGTGCCACCAGCTCCCGCCCGTTGGGAAAACTGTTTTTT. It translates to CATSSRPLGKLFF.

This clonotype was picked up a small number of times. Since a much larger clone is just one base distant, this may be a read error. The chain employs TRBV12-5 and TRBJ2-5, with D possibly being TRBD2 (5 bases). Germline values: CDR1 LGHNT, CDR2 FRNRAP. V lost 4 bases and J lost 5, with 14 bases in between. CDR3 size: 14 residues. The CDR3 DNA is TGTGCTAGTGGTTCACCGACGGGGATGGAGACCCAGTACTTC. Translation: CASGSPTGMETQYF.

This clonotype has only a few counts. The rearrangement links TRBV7-9 to TRBJ2-7; 8 nucleotides line up with TRBD1. The ends lost 6 bases at V and 0 bases at J; junction bases unmatched: 16. This CDR3 region has 18 residues. Germline V gene data show CDR1 as SEHNR and CDR2 as FQNEAQ (reference sequence). DNA of the CDR3: TGTGCCAGCAGTTTTCCCCTTCCGGGACAGGAGAGCTCCTACGAGCAGTACTTC. Encoded protein: CASSFPLPGQESSYEQYF.

This clonotype was counted at least ten times. V is TRBV7-9 and J is TRBJ2-1, with TRBD2 matching over 8 bases. The germline V gene has CDR1 SEHNR and CDR2 FQNEAQ (reference sequence). This CDR3 region has 15 residues. The V segment lost 6 bases and the J segment 9 bases; nucleotides outside the gene matches: 13. The CDR3 is CASSYTGGASREQFF. Here the CDR3 DNA reads TGTGCCAGCAGTTATACCGGGGGGGCCTCTCGTGAGCAGTTCTTC.

Ten or more counts support this clonotype. DNA of the CDR3: TGTGCCAGTAGTCCACAGGGGGGGGACATTCAGTACTTC. It translates to CASSPQGGDIQYF. The chain combines TRBV19 with TRBJ2-4; a possible D gene is TRBD1 (8 bases). Between the trimmed V and J ends, which lost 5 bases and 8 bases, there was a span of 13 bases. Germline V CDR1 and CDR2: LNHDA, SQIVND (reference sequence). The CDR3 is 13 residues long.

Notes on this clonotype: Given a much more abundant clone one base away, this may be a read error. This chain uses TRBV6-6 with TRBJ1-6, with 9 bases aligning to TRBD1. The length of the CDR3 is 16 residues. Germline CDR1 is MNHNY and CDR2 is SVGAGI (reference sequence). The CDR3 region has the DNA TGTGCCAGCAGTCAGAGGACAGGGGCTTATAATTCACCCCTCCTCTTT. This encodes CASSQRTGAYNSPLLF.

The chain couples TRBV25-1 to TRBJ2-7; D not resolved. V was clipped by 9 bases and J by 3 bases, with 15 bases between them. Germline V lookup: CDR1 MGHDK, CDR2 SYGVNS. This CDR3 spans 13 amino acids. The CDR3 region has the DNA TGTGCCAGACGTAGTTGCCGACTCTACGAGCAGTACTTC. The encoded protein is CARRSCRLYEQYF.

This clonotype showed up many times. The J gene is TRBJ2-1, the V gene TRBV5-6; D gene ambiguous. This CDR3 spans 12 amino acids. Per the germline V gene, CDR1 is SGHDT and CDR2 is YYEEEE. V was trimmed by 3 bases and J by 9 bases, leaving 10 bases between them. The CDR3 DNA reads as TGTGCCAGCAGCTGGGTGGGTAGTGAGCAGTTCTTC. Protein product: CASSWVGSEQFF.